This entry concerns a single T cell receptor (beta chain). Its cognate antigen is unknown. The authors spiked synthetic TCR analog templates into each PCR. TCRdb's table, derived via immunoSEQ multiplex PCR, lists solely in-frame clones and lacks some. The table records about 41,000 clones, 80% to 90% of them present only once. The sample belongs to a study of PD-L1 blockade in urothelial cancer. Study-wide background: Individuals in the cohort had been given 0 to 3 earlier chemotherapy regimens. Samples came from 3 weeks, at the second dose, and 6 weeks into treatment. The study, taken as a whole, reports: Clones that were tumor-associated expanded more in the blood of durable-benefit patients at 3 weeks.

Time point noted: peripheral blood 6 weeks after treatment start. The CDR3 totals 14 residues. The germline V gene has CDR1 MNHEY and CDR2 SVGAGI. Trimming shortened V by 2 bases and J by 4 bases, and 11 bases separated the two germline ends. The sequence derives from a man between 65 and 79 years old with urothelial cancer. V gene TRBV6-5 combines with J gene TRBJ2-5; D is perhaps TRBD2 (6 bases). The input for sequencing was PBMCs, taken around atezolizumab (anti-PD-L1) treatment. The CDR3 reads CASSYRSSGETQYF. For the CDR3, the DNA is TGTGCCAGCAGTTACCGGAGTAGCGGAGAGACCCAGTACTTC.